The 10 T cell receptor beta chains given below trace back to one sample, sequenced in a study of T cell repertoires and Cas9 in healthy adults. The method was immunoSEQ multiplex PCR; TCRdb's version includes in-frame clones alone and lacks a portion of them. The sample lists about 14,000 clones; 89% were seen once. Input material: Tregs (CD4+, CD25+, CD127-, CD137-, CD154-) from PBMCs; culture status not recorded. The receptors derive from a human donor in good health.

The chain links TRBV16 to TRBJ1-2; a possible D gene is TRBD1 (5 bases). Trimming shortened V by 4 bases and J by 8 bases, and 17 bases separated the two germline ends. The germline V gene encodes CDR1 KGHSY and CDR2 FQNENV. The CDR3 sequence is 14 residues long. Written as DNA, the CDR3 is TGTGCCAGCAGCCGCATCGAGCAGGGTTTCGGCTACACCTTC. Its protein product is CASSRIEQGFGYTF.

This chain connects TRBV6-5 to TRBJ1-2; D is undetermined. Trimming took off 7 bases at V and 5 bases at J, with 20 bases between the two ends. From germline, CDR1 is MNHEY and CDR2 SVGAGI. The CDR3 length is 15 residues. The CDR3: CASTPLTGPLYGYTF. The CDR3 DNA is TGTGCCAGCACCCCTTTGACGGGTCCCTTGTATGGCTACACCTTC.

V gene TRBV21-1 combines with J gene TRBJ1-6; the table's D gene call, TRBD1, was not cross checked with the DNA. TRBV21-1 is a pseudogene. The CDR3 runs to 12 residues. The CDR3 loop reads CASEQRNSPLHF. The CDR3 coding sequence is TGTGCCAGCGAACAGAGAAATTCACCCCTCCACTTT.

The J gene is TRBJ1-2, the V gene TRBV6-1; 11 bases align to TRBD1. Trimming at V came to 8 bases and at J to 4 bases, leaving 3 bases not matched to a gene. There are 13 residues in the CDR3. The V gene's germline CDR1 is MNHNS and CDR2 SASEGT. The CDR3 coding sequence is TGTGCCAGCGGGACAGGGGGTGGCTATGGCTACACCTTC. This gives the protein CASGTGGGYGYTF.

The chain has TRBV7-9 and TRBJ2-5; D is undetermined. V was trimmed by 2 bases and J by 4 bases, leaving 11 bases between them. Germline CDR1 is SEHNR and CDR2 is FQNEAQ (reference sequence). The CDR3 consists of 14 residues. CDR3 protein: CASSLYPSGETQYF. CDR3 coding DNA: TGTGCCAGCAGCTTATATCCCAGTGGAGAGACCCAGTACTTC.

The chain uses TRBV5-1 and TRBJ2-2, with no clear D. The germline V and J ends were trimmed by 4 bases and 3 bases, with 16 bases remaining between them. The CDR3 runs 16 residues. Germline V lookup: CDR1 SGHRS, CDR2 YFSETQ. The CDR3: CASSVSRLTYTGELFF. CDR3 nucleotide sequence: TGCGCCAGCAGCGTTTCCCGACTGACCTACACCGGGGAGCTGTTTTTT.

The J gene is TRBJ1-1, the V gene TRBV2; a possible D gene is TRBD1 (5 bases). Germline CDR1 and CDR2: SNHLY and FYNNEI. Trimming removed 7 bases from V and 10 bases from J, with 19 bases in between. The CDR3 length is 13 residues. The chain's CDR3 is CASNRGNLFGAFF. CDR3 coding DNA: TGTGCCAGCAATCGGGGGAACCTATTTGGAGCTTTCTTT.

There are a few counts of this clone. This chain connects TRBV15 to TRBJ2-1, with D perhaps TRBD2 (5 bases). Germline V lookup: CDR1 LNHNV, CDR2 YYDKDF (reference sequence). There are 15 residues in the CDR3. V was trimmed by 1 base and J by 5 bases, leaving 12 bases between them. The CDR3 reads CATSRVTSAHNEQFF. The CDR3 DNA reads TGTGCCACCAGCAGAGTAACTAGTGCCCACAATGAGCAGTTCTTC.

The gene calls are TRBV2 and TRBJ2-1, with D uncertain. Germline V gene lookup returns CDR1 SNHLY and CDR2 FYNNEI. CDR3 length equals 12 residues. Trimming left V 4 bases short and J 7 bases short, with 8 bases between. CDR3 in amino acids: CASSVAFNEQFF. The CDR3 bases are TGTGCCAGCAGTGTGGCCTTTAATGAGCAGTTCTTC.

In its sample, this clone was seen a few times. The chain joins TRBV10-3 to TRBJ2-1; TRBD2 agrees at 9 bases. The CDR3 is 18 amino acids. V shed 1 base, J shed 9 bases, and the junction held 16 bases outside the gene matches. Germline CDR1 ENHRY, CDR2 SYGVKD. CDR3 nucleotide sequence: TGTGCCATCAGTGAGTTTTGGGGTAGCGGGGGCCGTACGGGTGAGCAGTTCTTC. This sequence encodes CAISEFWGSGGRTGEQFF.